This T cell receptor (delta chain) was sequenced during a study of Vδ1+ human thymocytes. Sequences come from RNA converted to cDNA by reverse transcription. Multiplex PCR used pooled V-gene forward primers and a constant-region reverse primer to amplify CDR3s. TCRdb ran CATT on the multiplex PCR reads. The profile covers about 75,000 delta-chain clones, with about 38% appearing a single time and roughly 0.25% taken by the ten largest. The germline V gene encodes CDR1 TSWWSYY and CDR2 QGS. The CDR3 length is 16 residues. Turning to this clone: Its antigen is not known. At one boundary the junction diverges from the germline segment, which might be a read error.

Whole-study results and caveats: TRD repertoires were essentially private, unlike widely shared TRG clonotypes. Roughly 22% of thymic delta-chain sequences were Vdelta2, with few Vdelta3, unlike blood Vdelta1+ controls. Thymic TRG and TRD repertoires appeared highly polyclonal, with Gaussian CDR3 length distributions.

The material sequenced was Vdelta1+ gamma-delta thymocytes from the thymus. The subset was: FACS-sorted CD3+ TCRalphabeta- TCRVdelta1+ TCRVdelta2- thymocytes. This clonotype was sampled from a boy under two years old who had congenital heart surgery. The chain has TRDV1 and TRDJ1, with 7 nucleotides matching TRDD2. The CDR3 reads CALGRRIPTATDELIF. DNA for the CDR3: TGTGCTCTTGGGAGACGTATTCCTACCGCTACCGATGAACTCATCTTT.